These 21 T cell receptor beta chains originate from one sample sequenced in a study of blood T cell repertoires in COVID-19. Clones were read by immunoSEQ multiplex PCR, and TCRdb kept only the in-frame ones, dropping some. The data contain 200,000 to 250,000 clones, 82% of them singletons. Sequencing was carried out using peripheral blood. Every receptor here comes from a woman of 80 years or more with active or convalescent COVID-19.

The chain couples TRBV10-3 to TRBJ2-5, with D possibly being TRBD1 (6 bases). The CDR3 has 14 amino acids. Germline V gene lookup returns CDR1 ENHRY and CDR2 SYGVKD. Between the trimmed V and J ends, which lost 10 bases and 1 base, there was a span of 16 bases. In nucleotides, the CDR3 is TGTGCCACCAAGGGGGAACTAAGCCAAGAGACCCAGTACTTC. It codes for CATKGELSQETQYF.

The chain employs TRBV7-9 and TRBJ2-2, with D tentatively TRBD2 (6 bases). Trimming shortened V by 5 bases and J by 5 bases, and 18 bases separated the two germline ends. Germline V lookup: CDR1 SEHNR, CDR2 FQNEAQ (reference sequence). The CDR3 is 16 residues long. The CDR3 loop is CASSQALKLATGELFF. The DNA of the CDR3 is TGTGCCAGCAGCCAAGCCCTAAAACTAGCTACCGGGGAGCTGTTTTTT.

The chain links TRBV5-1 to TRBJ2-5, with a weak D call TRBD2 (6 bases). V lost 2 bases, J lost 5 bases, and 13 bases lay in between. Per the germline V gene, CDR1 is SGHRS and CDR2 is YFSETQ. This CDR3 has 14 amino acids. Written as DNA, the CDR3 is TGCGCCAGCAGCTTCCGGACGGGGAGGGAGACCCAGTACTTC. This codes for CASSFRTGRETQYF.

The chain uses TRBV6-2 or TRBV6-3 and TRBJ2-7; 9 bases are a match to TRBD2. Germline trimming cut 5 bases from V and 2 bases from J; bases unmatched to any gene: 4. The CDR3 contains 14 residues. The germline gives CDR1 MNHEY, CDR2 SVGEGT. CDR3 coding DNA: TGTGCCAGCAGTCTAGCGGGACCTACCTACGAGCAGTACTTC. Translation: CASSLAGPTYEQYF.

This chain links TRBV3-1 (or the pseudogene TRBV3-2) with TRBJ1-3; D may be TRBD1 (6 bases). Looked up from germline, CDR1 is LGHDT and CDR2 is YNNKEL (reference sequence). The CDR3 has 18 amino acids. The V end was cut by 2 bases, the J end by 3 bases, with 20 bases between. CDR3 in DNA: TGTGCCAGCAGCCAACTTGGGGGCGCTTGGGGGATTGGAAACACCATATATTTT. Translation: CASSQLGGAWGIGNTIYF.

This clone was counted a single time. The chain is built from TRBV21-1 and TRBJ2-7; TRBD1 reflects the table's D call only, with no check against the DNA. TRBV21-1 is shown as a pseudogene. The CDR3 length is 16 residues. In DNA form, the CDR3 reads TGTGCCAGCAGCAAAGCTGCGCCGGGACAGAGAAACGAGCAGTACTTC. Translating it yields CASSKAAPGQRNEQYF.

The chain recombines TRBV6-6 with TRBJ1-2; 7 bases align to TRBD1. The germline V gene encodes CDR1 MNHNY and CDR2 SVGAGI (reference sequence). The CDR3 length is 13 residues. V lost 2 bases to trimming and J lost 6 bases; unmatched junction nucleotides: 3. The CDR3: CASSYPRGDGYTF. For the CDR3, the DNA is TGTGCCAGCAGTTACCCCAGGGGGGATGGCTACACCTTC.

The CDR3 sequence is CASSYGTSGRDTQYF. CDR3 sequence (DNA): TGTGCCAGCAGTTACGGGACTAGCGGGAGGGATACGCAGTATTTT. The genes are TRBV28 and TRBJ2-3; 15 bases map to TRBD2. The ends lost 4 bases at V and 6 bases at J; junction bases unmatched: 2. Germline assignment: CDR1 MDHEN and CDR2 SYDVKM. The CDR3 is made up of 15 amino acids. The full variable domain, in which reference TRBV28 and TRBJ2-3 provide the parts outside the CDR3, is DVKVTQSSRYLVKRTGEKVFLECVQDMDHENMFWYRQDPGLGLRLIYFSYDVKMKEKGDIPEGYSVSREKKERFSLILESASTNQTSMYLCASSYGTSGRDTQYFGPGTRLTVL.

On this clone itself: Given a much more abundant clone one base away, this may be a read error. The rearrangement links TRBV12-3 or TRBV12-4 to TRBJ1-2; TRBD1 is a possible D gene (5 bases). Trimming shortened V by 5 bases and J by 1 base, and 5 bases separated the two germline ends. CDR3 length: 12 amino acids. The CDR3 is CASSDSNYGYTF. CDR3 DNA: TGTGCCAGCAGTGACAGTAACTATGGCTACACCTTC.

The chain's CDR3 is CASSYGGSEVYEQYF. The CDR3 nucleotides read TGTGCCAGCAGTTACGGGGGCTCGGAAGTCTACGAGCAGTACTTC. The genes are TRBV6-5 and TRBJ2-7, with a weak D call TRBD1 (6 bases). CDR1 is MNHEY, CDR2 SVGAGI, per germline. This CDR3 has 15 amino acids. Trimming removed 2 bases from V and 3 bases from J, with 14 bases in between.

The chain uses TRBV11-3 and TRBJ1-6; TRBD1 is a possible D gene (6 bases). Trimming removed 5 bases at V and 9 bases at J, with 14 bases between. The germline gives CDR1 SGHNT, CDR2 YENEEA. CDR3 length equals 14 residues. CDR3: CASSQQGFSSPLHF. DNA for the CDR3: TGTGCCAGCAGCCAGCAGGGGTTTAGTTCACCCCTCCACTTT.

Details on this clone: Compared with germline, one end of the junction differs, possibly owing to a read error. The chain couples TRBV5-1 to TRBJ1-3; perhaps TRBD1 as D (6 bases). Germline loops: CDR1 SGHRS, CDR2 YFSETQ. This CDR3 spans 14 amino acids. CDR3 region: CASRLAGAGNTIYF. The CDR3 DNA reads TGCGCCAGCAGGTTGGCAGGGGCTGGAAACACCATATATTTT.

This chain connects TRBV30 to TRBJ1-1; 9 bases align to TRBD1. The CDR3 extends over 14 amino acids. The V gene end was trimmed by 8 bases and the J gene end by 6 bases; junction bases not matched to a gene: 13. Germline V gene data show CDR1 as GTSNPN and CDR2 as SVGIG (reference sequence). CDR3 residues: CAGARRDREPEAFF. The CDR3 DNA sequence: TGTGCCGGAGCACGCCGGGACAGGGAGCCTGAAGCTTTCTTT.

The rearrangement joins TRBV29-1 to TRBJ1-4; 9 bases line up with TRBD1. The CDR3 has 12 residues. In germline, CDR1 is SQVTM, CDR2 ANQGSEA. The J segment lost 9 bases and the V segment lost 4 bases, leaving 3 bases of the junction unmatched. The CDR3 region is CSVGGQGKKLFF. In DNA, the CDR3 is TGCAGCGTTGGAGGACAGGGGAAAAAACTGTTTTTT.

V is TRBV19 and J is TRBJ1-5; possibly TRBD1 for D (5 bases). There are 14 residues in the CDR3. Germline assignment: CDR1 LNHDA and CDR2 SQIVND (reference sequence). The germline V and J ends were trimmed by 4 bases and 0 bases, with 7 bases remaining between them. The CDR3: CASSNRISNQPQHF. CDR3 nucleotides: TGTGCCAGTAGTAACAGGATTAGCAATCAGCCCCAGCATTTT.

Concerning this clone: Different DNA sequences within this sample yield the same CDR3. The chain has TRBV5-1 and TRBJ2-5, with TRBD2 matching over 8 bases. The CDR3 runs 15 residues. Germline V CDR1 and CDR2: SGHRS, YFSETQ. Germline trimming cut 0 bases from V and 1 base from J; bases unmatched to any gene: 2. The CDR3 spells CASSLAGGLQETQYF. For the CDR3, the DNA is TGCGCCAGCAGCTTGGCGGGGGGGCTCCAAGAGACCCAGTACTTC.

This chain's CDR3 is CAWSPNNEKLFF. The CDR3 coding sequence is TGTGCCTGGAGTCCCAATAATGAAAAACTGTTTTTT. The genes are TRBV30 and TRBJ1-4; D not resolved. Germline V gene lookup returns CDR1 GTSNPN and CDR2 SVGIG (reference sequence). The germline V and J ends were trimmed by 2 bases and 4 bases, with 5 bases remaining between them. This CDR3 region has 12 residues.

The gene calls are TRBV5-1 and TRBJ1-1; the D gene is possibly TRBD1 (5 bases). The CDR3 extends over 14 amino acids. Germline CDR1 and CDR2: SGHRS and YFSETQ. Trimming stripped 4 bases from V and 2 bases from J, with 12 bases between. The CDR3 DNA is TGCGCCAGCAGCATACAAGACAGAAACACTGAAGCTTTCTTT. Protein: CASSIQDRNTEAFF.

The chain recombines TRBV28 with TRBJ1-2, with TRBD1 matching over 11 bases. The CDR3 runs 13 residues. The V and J ends lost 6 bases and 8 bases, in that order; junction bases with no gene match: 5. The germline gives CDR1 MDHEN, CDR2 SYDVKM. The CDR3 DNA follows: TGTGCCAGCAGCCAGGGACAGGGGGAAGGCTACACCTTC. Amino acid sequence: CASSQGQGEGYTF.

The V and J genes are TRBV5-4 and TRBJ2-7; the D gene is possibly TRBD2 (7 bases). The CDR3 is made up of 14 amino acids. CDR1 is SGHNT, CDR2 YYREEE, per germline (reference sequence). V was trimmed by 3 bases and J by 7 bases, leaving 17 bases between them. CDR3 sequence: CASSSAGGAGEQYF. For the CDR3, the DNA is TGTGCCAGCAGCTCCGCTGGGGGGGCGGGGGAGCAGTACTTC.

V usage is TRBV27 and J usage is TRBJ2-2; the match to TRBD2 covers 9 bases. V was pared by 3 bases and J by 7 bases, with 6 bases of the junction left unmatched. This CDR3 contains 15 residues. The germline CDR1 and CDR2 sequences are MNHEY and SMNVEV (reference sequence). Here the CDR3 reads CASSFSSGVGGELFF. The CDR3 DNA follows: TGTGCCAGCAGTTTCTCTAGCGGGGTGGGCGGGGAGCTGTTTTTT.